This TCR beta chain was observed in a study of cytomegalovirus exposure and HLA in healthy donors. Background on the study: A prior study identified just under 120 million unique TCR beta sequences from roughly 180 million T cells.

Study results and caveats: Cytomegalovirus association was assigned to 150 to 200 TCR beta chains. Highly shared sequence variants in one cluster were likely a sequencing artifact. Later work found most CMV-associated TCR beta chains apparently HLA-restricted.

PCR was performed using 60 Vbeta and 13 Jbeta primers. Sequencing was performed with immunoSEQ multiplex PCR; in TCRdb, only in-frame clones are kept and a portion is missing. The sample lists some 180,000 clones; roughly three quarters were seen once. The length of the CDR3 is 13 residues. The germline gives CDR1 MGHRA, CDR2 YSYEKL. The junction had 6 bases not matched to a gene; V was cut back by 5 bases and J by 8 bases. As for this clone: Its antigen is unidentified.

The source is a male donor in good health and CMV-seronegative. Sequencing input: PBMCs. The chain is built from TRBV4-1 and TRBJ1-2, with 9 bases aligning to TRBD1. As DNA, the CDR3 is TGCGCCAGCAGCTCCAACAGGGGGCGAGGCTACACCTTC. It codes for CASSSNRGRGYTF.